This TCR beta chain was retrieved from a study of tumour-infiltrating T cells in Burkitt lymphoma. In the study overall: Survival, overall and progression-free, tracked with productive clonality.

TCRdb's copy holds only in-frame clones and misses some; the assay was immunoSEQ multiplex PCR. The sample has 3,500 to 4,500 clones, around four fifths seen once; the top ten hold 12%. Between the trimmed V and J ends, which lost 8 bases and 3 bases, there was a span of 15 bases. Germline V lookup: CDR1 MNHNY, CDR2 SVGAGI (reference sequence). The CDR3 has 14 amino acids. This TCR was sampled from a human donor with diffuse large B-cell lymphoma. Some clones in this sample may be carry-over from other donors' samples. V is TRBV6-6 and J is TRBJ2-3; D not resolved. Sequenced input: tumor tissue. CDR3 sequence (DNA): TGTGCCAGCGGCGAGGAGTACTCGACAGATACGCAGTATTTT. The encoded protein is CASGEEYSTDTQYF.